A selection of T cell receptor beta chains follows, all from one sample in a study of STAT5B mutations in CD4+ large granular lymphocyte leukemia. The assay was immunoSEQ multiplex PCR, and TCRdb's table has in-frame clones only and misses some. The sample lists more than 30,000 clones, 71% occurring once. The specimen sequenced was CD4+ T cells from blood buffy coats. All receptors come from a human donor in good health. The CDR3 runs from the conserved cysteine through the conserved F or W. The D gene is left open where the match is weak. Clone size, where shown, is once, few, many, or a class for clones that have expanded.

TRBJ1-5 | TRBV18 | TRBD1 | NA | TGTGCCAGCTCACCTGACAGGGCTGGGAATCAGCCCCAGCATTTT | CASSPDRAGNQPQHF
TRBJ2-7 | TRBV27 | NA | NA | TGTGCCAGCAGTTTAGCGGCCAGATCGAGCCACGAGCAGTACTTC | CASSLAARSSHEQYF
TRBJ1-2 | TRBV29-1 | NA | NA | TGCACCGTGGGGGGTAACTATGGCTACACCTTC | CTVGGNYGYTF
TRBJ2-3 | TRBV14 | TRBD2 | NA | TGTGCCAGCAGCCAAGGGGGAGGACTAGCGGGGTCAGATACGCAGTATTTT | CASSQGGGLAGSDTQYF
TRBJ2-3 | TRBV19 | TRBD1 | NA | TGTGCCAGTAGTATTCCAGGGGGGCAGTATTTT | CASSIPGGQYF
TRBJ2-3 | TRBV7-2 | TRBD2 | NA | TGTGCCAGCAGCGGGAAGGAGCGGGGGCGAGGCACAGATACGCAGTATTTT | CASSGKERGRGTDTQYF
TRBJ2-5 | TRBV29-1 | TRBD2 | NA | TGCAGCGGAGCGGGGGCGGGGGAGACCCAGTACTTC | CSGAGAGETQYF
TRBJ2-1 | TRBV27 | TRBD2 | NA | TGTGCCAGCAGTCCACGGACTAGCGGGGGCTACAATGAGCAGTTCTTC | CASSPRTSGGYNEQFF
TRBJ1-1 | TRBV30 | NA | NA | TGTGCCTGGAGACAGGGATTAAACACTGAAGCTTTCTTT | CAWRQGLNTEAFF
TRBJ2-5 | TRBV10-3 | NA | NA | TGTGCCATCGGTGGCAGGCCGCAAGAGACCCAGTACTTC | CAIGGRPQETQYF
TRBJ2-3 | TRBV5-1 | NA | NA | TGCGCCAGCAGCTTGCAGTGGGGCCCGACAGATACGCAGTATTTT | CASSLQWGPTDTQYF
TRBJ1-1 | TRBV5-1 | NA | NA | TGCGCCAGCAGTCGGGAAAGGGAGACTGAAGCTTTCTTT | CASSRERETEAFF
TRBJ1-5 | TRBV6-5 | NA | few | TGTGCCAGCAGCCCCGCGGGGGGTAGCAATCAGCCCCAGCATTTT | CASSPAGGSNQPQHF
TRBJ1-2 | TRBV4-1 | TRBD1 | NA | TGCGCCAGCAGCTATACAGGGGAGATAGGCTACACCTTC | CASSYTGEIGYTF
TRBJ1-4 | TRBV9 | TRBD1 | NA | TGTGCCAGCAGCCTCCGACAGGGGGCGCGAGAAAAACTGTTTTTT | CASSLRQGAREKLFF
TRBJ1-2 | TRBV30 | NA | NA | TGTGCCTGGAAGGACATATATGGCTACACCTTC | CAWKDIYGYTF
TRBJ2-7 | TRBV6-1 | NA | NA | TGTGCCCCTCGTCGAGGGTTCTTTTCCTACGAGCAGTACTTC | CAPRRGFFSYEQYF
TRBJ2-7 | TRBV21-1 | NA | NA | TGTGCCAGCAGCAAAGCGCTGCCCGAAACCGATTCCTACGAGCAGTACTTC | CASSKALPETDSYEQYF
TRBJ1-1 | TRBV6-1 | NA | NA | TGTGCCAGCAGTGAAGGACAGACCATGAACACTGAAGCTTTCTTT | CASSEGQTMNTEAFF
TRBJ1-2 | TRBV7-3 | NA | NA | TGTGCCAGCAGCTCCCCCGGGAATTCTGGGGCCTATGGCTACACCTTC | CASSSPGNSGAYGYTF
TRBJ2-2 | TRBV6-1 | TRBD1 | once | TGTGCCAGCAGTGAACAGGTGACAGGGGTTACCGGGGAGCTGTTTTTT | CASSEQVTGVTGELFF
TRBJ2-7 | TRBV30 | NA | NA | TGTGCCTGGAGTGTACAGGGCACCCCAGAGCAGTACTTC | CAWSVQGTPEQYF
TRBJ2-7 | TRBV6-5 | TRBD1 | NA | TGTGCCAGCACCGCCGGGACAGCCTACGAGCAGTACTTC | CASTAGTAYEQYF
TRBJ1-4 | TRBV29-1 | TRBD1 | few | TGCAGCGTTTACAGGGGGGAAGAAGAAAAACTGTTTTTT | CSVYRGEEEKLFF
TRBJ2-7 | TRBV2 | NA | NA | TGTGCCAGCAGTGAAGAGGTGGCGGGGGCCCAACTAGACTACGAGCAGTACTTC | CASSEEVAGAQLDYEQYF
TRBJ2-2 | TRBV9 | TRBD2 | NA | TGTGCCAGCAGCGCCGGACTAGGTAACACCGGGGAGCTGTTTTTT | CASSAGLGNTGELFF
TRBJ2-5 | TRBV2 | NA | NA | TGTGCCGGCGGGGTCCAAGAGACCCAGTACTTC | CAGGVQETQYF
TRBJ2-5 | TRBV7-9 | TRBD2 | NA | TGTGCCAGCAGCTTAGCACCTCTAGCGGGGGGGCAAGAGACCCAGTACTTC | CASSLAPLAGGQETQYF
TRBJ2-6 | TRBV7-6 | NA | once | TGTGCCAGCAGCCCCCTAGGGGACTCTGGGGCCAACGTCCTGACTTTC | CASSPLGDSGANVLTF
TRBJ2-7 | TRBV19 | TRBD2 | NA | TGTGCCAGTAGCCCCGGGGGAGGGTCAACCTCTTACTCCTACGAGCAGTACTTC | CASSPGGGSTSYSYEQYF
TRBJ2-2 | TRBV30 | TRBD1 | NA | TGTGCCTGGAGTCGACAGGGGGGCGGGGAGCTGTTTTTT | CAWSRQGGGELFF
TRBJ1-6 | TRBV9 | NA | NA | TGTGCCAGCAGCGGAAAGGGTAGTTCGAGTTCACCCCTCCACTTT | CASSGKGSSSSPLHF
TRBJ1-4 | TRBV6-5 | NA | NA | TGTGCCAGCAGTTACTCCGGGACTTTACGAGAAAAACTGTTTTTT | CASSYSGTLREKLFF
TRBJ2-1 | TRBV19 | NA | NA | TGTGCCAGTAGTAGTGGGGGTGGAGGGCGGGGTCCTACGCTCAATGAGCAGTTCTTC | CASSSGGGGRGPTLNEQFF
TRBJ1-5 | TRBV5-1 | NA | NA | TGCGCCAGCAGCTTGGAGGGTTCAGGGGTAGGAGGTCAGCCCCAGCATTTT | CASSLEGSGVGGQPQHF
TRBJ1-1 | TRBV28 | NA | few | TGTGCCAGCAGTCCTTACGTGAACACTGAAGCTTTCTTT | CASSPYVNTEAFF
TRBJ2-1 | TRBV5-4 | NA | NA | TGTGCCAGCAGCTTGGGCCAGGGTTCGAATGAGCAGTTCTTC | CASSLGQGSNEQFF
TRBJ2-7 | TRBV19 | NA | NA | TGTGCCAGCTCACTCCGGGGCCAAAGTTCCGAGCAGTACTTC | CASSLRGQSSEQYF
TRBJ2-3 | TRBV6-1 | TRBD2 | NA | TGTGCCAGCCGTCTAGCGGGGGGTGCAGATACGCAGTATTTT | CASRLAGGADTQYF